These 4 T cell receptor beta chains originate from one sample sequenced in a study of T-cell memory formation after mild COVID-19. Using its own MiXCR run on the 5' RACE reads, TCRdb lists one record per CDR3 protein. The sample shows under 300,000 distinct CDR3 sequences, roughly 8% of them seen only once. Material: PBMCs or a T cell subset sorted from them (not recorded which). The receptors originated from a man aged 18 to 30 who had mild COVID-19 (a few samples of this study predate the infection). Cell type and time point are not known.

This clonotype has a handful of counts. The chain uses TRBV5-1 and TRBJ2-7; TRBD2 is a possible D gene (5 bases). Germline V gives CDR1 SGHRS, CDR2 YFSETQ. The CDR3 runs 12 residues. The germline V and J ends were trimmed by 3 bases and 4 bases, with 8 bases remaining between them. As DNA, the CDR3 is TGCGCCAGCAGCTGGGGAGTATACGAGCAGTACTTC. The encoded protein is CASSWGVYEQYF.

This clonotype came up a few times. The chain employs TRBV20-1 and TRBJ2-7; D tentatively reads TRBD1 or TRBD2 (6 bases each). The V end lost 6 bases, the J end lost 0 bases, and 15 bases lay between the germline ends. CDR3 size: 14 residues. Per germline, CDR1 DFQATT and CDR2 SNEGSKA (reference sequence). This CDR3 is CSAWGAPSSYEQYF. The CDR3 nucleotides are TGCAGTGCCTGGGGGGCCCCGAGCTCCTACGAGCAGTACTTC.

There are a few counts of this clonotype. This sequence joins TRBV4-3 and TRBJ1-5; TRBD1 aligns across 9 bases. There are 17 residues in the CDR3. J gave up 1 base and V 6 bases, and 10 bases lay outside the gene matches. Per the germline V gene, CDR1 is LGHNA and CDR2 is YSLEER. The CDR3 DNA sequence: TGCGCCAGCAGTCGGACAGGGGTAAGAGAAAGCAATCAGCCCCAGCATTTT. Its translation: CASSRTGVRESNQPQHF.

This clonotype was counted a few times. This chain connects TRBV9 to TRBJ2-7, with D hard to call. There are 13 residues in the CDR3. The ends were cut back, 1 base at V and 2 bases at J, with 7 bases in the middle. Germline V gene data show CDR1 as SGDLS and CDR2 as YYNGEE. The CDR3 DNA reads as TGTGCCAGCAGCGTATCGGACGCCTACGAGCAGTACTTC. Translation: CASSVSDAYEQYF.